Here is one T cell receptor (beta chain) with its context. As originally analysed: Nucleated cell counts were estimated from reference gene primer amplification. Clones were sequenced by immunoSEQ multiplex PCR, and TCRdb holds only the in-frame ones, with some missing. Clone size and the V and J calls come from that table; the DNA yielded D and trimming. This table holds over 70,000 clones, about four fifths found once. The data derive from a study of blood T cell repertoires in COVID-19. Across the study: PBMCs, B-cell-depleted T cells, or T cells provided the cDNA or gDNA that made up the material.

The length of the CDR3 is 14 residues. V lost 5 bases, J lost 2 bases, and 2 bases stayed unmatched. Germline-derived CDR1 and CDR2 are SGHTA and FQGNSA. The chain employs TRBV7-2 and TRBJ2-3, with TRBD2 matching 9 bases. The source is a woman older than 75 with acute or convalescent COVID-19. Input material: peripheral blood. Written as DNA, the CDR3 is TGTGCCAGCAGCGGACTAGCGTACACAGATACGCAGTATTTT. It is translated as CASSGLAYTDTQYF. The whole variable domain, filled in from reference TRBV7-2 and TRBJ2-3, reads GAGVSQSPSNKVTEKGKDVELRCDPISGHTALYWYRQSLGQGLEFLIYFQGNSAPDKSGLPSDRFSAERTGGSVSTLTIQRTQQEDSAVYLCASSGLAYTDTQYFGPGTRLTVL.